This TCR beta chain was sequenced during a study of blood T cells in healthy people across ages. General study results and limits: With naive T cell percentage, TCR beta diversity showed a strong correlation.

This clonotype was observed many times. Antigen specificity is unknown. Alongside a J-beta primer mix, a sample-barcoded 5' primer served in a second PCR lasting about 6 to 11 cycles. TCRdb called the 5' RACE reads again in MiXCR, with one record for every CDR3 protein. This table has approximately 700,000 distinct CDR3 sequences, roughly 32% appearing once. Germline V gene lookup returns CDR1 MNHEY and CDR2 SVGEGT. Trimming removed 2 bases at V and 5 bases at J, with 13 bases between. The CDR3 contains 15 residues. Sequencing was carried out using blood. The clonotype comes from a woman of 80 years or more in good health. This sequence joins TRBV6-2 or TRBV6-3 and TRBJ2-1; possible D gene TRBD1, 5 bases. The CDR3 sequence is CASSYPPRVNNEQFF. The CDR3 DNA reads as TGTGCCAGCAGTTACCCACCCAGGGTCAACAATGAGCAGTTCTTC.